These T cell receptor beta chains were read from a single sample in a study of beta chain features in type 1 diabetes. Produced via immunoSEQ multiplex PCR; TCRdb's table is partial and in-frame only. This table has 120,000 or so clones, approximately 15% appearing once. Sequenced: central memory CD4+ T cells from blood. The source is a young man with type 1 diabetes. Each CDR3 is given with its conserved first and last residue. Each record gives: D gene, J gene, V gene, clone size, CDR3 protein, CDR3 DNA. A D gene is named only where the DNA matches it firmly. Clone size, where shown, is once, few, many, or a class for clones that have expanded.

TRBD2 | TRBJ2-7 | TRBV10-3 | few | CAISGQTSGYYEQYF | TGTGCCATCAGTGGTCAGACTAGCGGCTACTACGAGCAGTACTTC
. | TRBJ2-1 | TRBV5-8 | . | CASPTPPGSSYNEQFF | TGTGCCAGCCCTACCCCTCCCGGGAGCTCCTACAATGAGCAGTTCTTC
TRBD2 | TRBJ2-2 | TRBV10-3 | few | CAISDRRASGTLSANTGELFF | TGTGCCATCAGTGATAGGAGGGCTAGCGGTACCCTCTCCGCGAACACCGGGGAGCTGTTTTTT
TRBD1 | TRBJ1-1 | TRBV29-1 | few | CSVAETGDTEAFF | TGCAGCGTCGCAGAGACAGGGGACACTGAAGCTTTCTTT
. | TRBJ2-7 | TRBV2 | few | CASSVVYEQYF | TGTGCCAGCAGTGTGGTCTACGAGCAGTACTTC
. | TRBJ1-5 | TRBV6-5 | few | CASSSGPKGNQPQHF | TGTGCCAGCAGTTCCGGACCCAAGGGCAATCAGCCCCAGCATTTT
TRBD1 | TRBJ1-1 | TRBV25-1 | . | CASRDRGNTEAFF | TGTGCCAGCAGGGACAGGGGGAACACTGAAGCTTTCTTT
. | TRBJ2-3 | TRBV2 | . | CASAAGPDTQYF | TGTGCCAGCGCCGCAGGCCCAGATACGCAGTATTTT
. | TRBJ1-1 | TRBV9 | . | CASSVDVGGRYYTEAFF | TGTGCCAGCAGCGTAGACGTAGGGGGGAGATACTACACTGAAGCTTTCTTT
TRBD2 | TRBJ2-3 | TRBV10-3 | few | CAISDPTSGRAGTQYF | TGTGCCATCAGTGATCCGACTAGCGGGAGGGCCGGGACGCAGTATTTT